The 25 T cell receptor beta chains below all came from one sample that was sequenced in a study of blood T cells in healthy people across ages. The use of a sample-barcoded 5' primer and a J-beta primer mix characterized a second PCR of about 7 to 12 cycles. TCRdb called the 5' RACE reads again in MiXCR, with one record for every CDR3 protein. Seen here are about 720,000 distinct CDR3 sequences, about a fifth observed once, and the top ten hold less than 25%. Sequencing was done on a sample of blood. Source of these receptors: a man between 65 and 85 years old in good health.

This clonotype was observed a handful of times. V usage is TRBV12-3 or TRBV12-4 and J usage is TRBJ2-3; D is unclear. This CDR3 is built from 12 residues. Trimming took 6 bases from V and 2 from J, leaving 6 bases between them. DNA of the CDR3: TGTGCCAGCAGAGTGAACACAGATACGCAGTATTTT. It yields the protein CASRVNTDTQYF.

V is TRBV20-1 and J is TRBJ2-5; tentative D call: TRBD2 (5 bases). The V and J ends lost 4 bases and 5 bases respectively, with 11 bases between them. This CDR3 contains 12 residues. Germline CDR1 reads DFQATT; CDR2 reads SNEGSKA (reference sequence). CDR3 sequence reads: CSANLAVETQYF. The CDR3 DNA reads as TGCAGTGCTAACCTAGCCGTGGAGACCCAGTACTTC.

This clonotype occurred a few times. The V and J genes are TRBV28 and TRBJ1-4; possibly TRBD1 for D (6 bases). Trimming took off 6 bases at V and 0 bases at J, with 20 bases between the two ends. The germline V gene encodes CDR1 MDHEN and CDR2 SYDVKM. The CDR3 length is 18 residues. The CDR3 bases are TGTGCCAGCAGCACTCACCCTGGGGGGCGGGCAACTAATGAAAAACTGTTTTTT. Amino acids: CASSTHPGGRATNEKLFF.

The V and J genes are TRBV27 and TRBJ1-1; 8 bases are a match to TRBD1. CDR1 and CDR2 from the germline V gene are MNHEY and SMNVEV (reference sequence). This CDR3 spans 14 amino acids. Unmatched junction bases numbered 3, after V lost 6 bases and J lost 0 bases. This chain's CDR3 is CASSRGPVNTEAFF. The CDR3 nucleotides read TGTGCCAGCAGCAGGGGGCCCGTGAACACTGAAGCTTTCTTT.

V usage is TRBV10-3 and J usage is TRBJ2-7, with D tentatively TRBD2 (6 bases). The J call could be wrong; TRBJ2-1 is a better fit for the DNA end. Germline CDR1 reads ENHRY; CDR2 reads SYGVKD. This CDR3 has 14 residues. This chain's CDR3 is CAISEFGGSNEQFF. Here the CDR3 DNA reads TGTGCCATCAGTGAGTTTGGGGGGTCCAATGAGCAGTTCTTC.

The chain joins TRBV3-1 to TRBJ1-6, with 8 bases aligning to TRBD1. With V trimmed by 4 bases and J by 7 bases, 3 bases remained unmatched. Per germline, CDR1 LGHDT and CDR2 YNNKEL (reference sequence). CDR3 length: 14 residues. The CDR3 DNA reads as TGTGCCAGCAGCCGACAGGGGATGAATTCACCCCTCCACTTT. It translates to CASSRQGMNSPLHF. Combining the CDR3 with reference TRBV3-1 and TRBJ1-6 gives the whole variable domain DTAVSQTPKYLVTQMGNDKSIKCEQNLGHDTMYWYKQDSKKFLKIMFSYNNKELIINETVPNRFSPKSPDKAHLNLHINSLELGDSAVYFCASSRQGMNSPLHFGNGTRLTVT.

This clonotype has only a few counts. CDR3 loop: CASSPGGAAKLFF. CDR3 in DNA: TGTGCCAGCAGCCCCGGAGGGGCCGCAAAACTGTTTTTT. The V call is TRBV7-9, the J call TRBJ1-4, with D possibly being TRBD1 (5 bases). V was pared by 5 bases and J by 10 bases, with 14 bases between. Per the germline V gene, CDR1 is SEHNR and CDR2 is FQNEAQ (reference sequence). The CDR3 extends over 13 amino acids.

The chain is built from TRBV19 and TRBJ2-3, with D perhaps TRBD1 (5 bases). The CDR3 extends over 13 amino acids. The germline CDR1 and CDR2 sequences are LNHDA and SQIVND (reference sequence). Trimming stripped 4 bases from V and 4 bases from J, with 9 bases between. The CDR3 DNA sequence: TGTGCCAGTAGTACAGGGCTCCCAGATACGCAGTATTTT. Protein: CASSTGLPDTQYF.

CDR3 in DNA: TGTGCCAGCAGCTTAAAACTAGCGATAGGCACAGATACGCAGTATTTT. Encoded protein: CASSLKLAIGTDTQYF. This sequence joins TRBV11-2 and TRBJ2-3, with 7 bases that match TRBD2. Germline assignment: CDR1 SGHAT and CDR2 FQNNGV. The CDR3 length is 16 residues. After removal of 2 bases from V and 1 base from J, the junction contained 6 bases not matched to a gene.

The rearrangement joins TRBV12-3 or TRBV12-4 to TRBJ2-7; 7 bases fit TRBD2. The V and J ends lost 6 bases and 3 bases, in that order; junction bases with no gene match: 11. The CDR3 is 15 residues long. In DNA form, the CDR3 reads TGTGCCAGCAGCCCACACATGGGACTACTCTACGAGCAGTACTTC. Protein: CASSPHMGLLYEQYF.

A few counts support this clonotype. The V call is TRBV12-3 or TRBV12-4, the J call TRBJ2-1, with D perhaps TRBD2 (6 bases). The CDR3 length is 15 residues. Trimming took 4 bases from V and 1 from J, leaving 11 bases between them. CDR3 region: CASSSEGRSYNEQFF. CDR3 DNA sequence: TGTGCCAGCAGTTCGGAGGGAAGGTCCTACAATGAGCAGTTCTTC.

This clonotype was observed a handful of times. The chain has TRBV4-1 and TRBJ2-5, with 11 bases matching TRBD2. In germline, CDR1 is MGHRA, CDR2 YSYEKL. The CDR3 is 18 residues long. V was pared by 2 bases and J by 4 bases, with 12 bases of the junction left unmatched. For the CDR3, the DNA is TGCGCCAGCAGCCAACCAGAACGGACTAGCGGGTACCTAGAGACCCAGTACTTC. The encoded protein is CASSQPERTSGYLETQYF.

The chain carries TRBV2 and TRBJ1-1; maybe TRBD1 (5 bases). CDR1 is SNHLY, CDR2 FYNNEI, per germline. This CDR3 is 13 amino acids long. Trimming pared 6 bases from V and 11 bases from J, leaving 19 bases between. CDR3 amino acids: CASSEWGQGRAFF. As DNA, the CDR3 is TGTGCCAGCAGCGAATGGGGCCAGGGAAGGGCTTTCTTT.

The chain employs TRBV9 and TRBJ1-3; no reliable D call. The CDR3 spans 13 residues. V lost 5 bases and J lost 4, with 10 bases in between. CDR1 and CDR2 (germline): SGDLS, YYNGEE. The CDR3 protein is CASRKGEGNTIYF. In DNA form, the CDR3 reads TGTGCCAGCAGGAAGGGCGAAGGAAACACCATATATTTT.

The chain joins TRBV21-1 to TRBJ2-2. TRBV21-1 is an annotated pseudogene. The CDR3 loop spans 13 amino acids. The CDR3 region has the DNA TGTGCCAGCAGCAAGACGTACACCGGGGAGCTGTTTTTT. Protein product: CASSKTYTGELFF.

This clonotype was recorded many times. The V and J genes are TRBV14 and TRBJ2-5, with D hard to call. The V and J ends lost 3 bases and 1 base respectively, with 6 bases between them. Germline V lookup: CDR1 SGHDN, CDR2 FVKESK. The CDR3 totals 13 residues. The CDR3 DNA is TGTGCCAGCAGCCAGCACCTCCAAGAGACCCAGTACTTC. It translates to CASSQHLQETQYF.

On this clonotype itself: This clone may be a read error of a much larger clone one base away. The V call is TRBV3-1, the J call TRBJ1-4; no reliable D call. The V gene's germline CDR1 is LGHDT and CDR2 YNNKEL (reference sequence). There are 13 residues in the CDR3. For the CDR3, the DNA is TGTGCCAGCAGCCAAGATAGTTCGCTCAAACTGTCTTTT. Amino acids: CASSQDSSLKLSF. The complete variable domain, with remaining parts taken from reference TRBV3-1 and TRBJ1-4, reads DTAVSQTPKYLVTQMGNDKSIKCEQNLGHDTMYWYKQDSKKFLKIMFSYNNKELIINETVPNRFSPKSPDKAHLNLHINSLELGDSAVYFCASSQDSSLKLSFGSGTQLSVL.

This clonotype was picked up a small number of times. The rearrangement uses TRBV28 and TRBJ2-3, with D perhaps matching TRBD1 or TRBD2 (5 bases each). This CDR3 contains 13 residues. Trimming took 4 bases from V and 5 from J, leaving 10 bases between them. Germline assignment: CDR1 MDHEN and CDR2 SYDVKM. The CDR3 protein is CASSWGLIDTQYF. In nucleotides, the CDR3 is TGTGCCAGCAGTTGGGGGTTGATAGATACGCAGTATTTT. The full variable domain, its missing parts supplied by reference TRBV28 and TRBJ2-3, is DVKVTQSSRYLVKRTGEKVFLECVQDMDHENMFWYRQDPGLGLRLIYFSYDVKMKEKGDIPEGYSVSREKKERFSLILESASTNQTSMYLCASSWGLIDTQYFGPGTRLTVL.

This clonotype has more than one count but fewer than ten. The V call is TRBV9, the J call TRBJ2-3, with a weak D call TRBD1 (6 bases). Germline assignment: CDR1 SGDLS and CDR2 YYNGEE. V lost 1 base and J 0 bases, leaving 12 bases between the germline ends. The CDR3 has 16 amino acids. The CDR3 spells CASSVQDRASTDTQYF. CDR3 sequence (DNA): TGTGCCAGCAGCGTACAGGACAGAGCTAGCACAGATACGCAGTATTTT.

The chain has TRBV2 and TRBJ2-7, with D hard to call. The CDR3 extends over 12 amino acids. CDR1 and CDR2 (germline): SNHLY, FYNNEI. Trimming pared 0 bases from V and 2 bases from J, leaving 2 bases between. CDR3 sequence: CASSEAAYEQYV. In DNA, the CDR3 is TGTGCCAGCAGTGAAGCAGCCTACGAGCAGTACGTC.

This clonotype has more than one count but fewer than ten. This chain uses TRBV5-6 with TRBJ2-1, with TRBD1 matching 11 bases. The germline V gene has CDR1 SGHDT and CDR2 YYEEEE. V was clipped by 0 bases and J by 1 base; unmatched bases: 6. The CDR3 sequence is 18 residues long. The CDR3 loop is CASSLDVGQGVSYNEQFF. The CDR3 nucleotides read TGTGCCAGCAGCTTGGATGTGGGACAGGGGGTATCCTACAATGAGCAGTTCTTC.

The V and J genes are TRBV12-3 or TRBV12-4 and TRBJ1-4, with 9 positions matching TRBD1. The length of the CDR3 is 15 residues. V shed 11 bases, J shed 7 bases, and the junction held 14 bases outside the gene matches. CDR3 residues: CAGPGTGIWCEKLFF. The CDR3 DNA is TGTGCCGGTCCCGGGACAGGGATTTGGTGTGAAAAACTGTTTTTT.

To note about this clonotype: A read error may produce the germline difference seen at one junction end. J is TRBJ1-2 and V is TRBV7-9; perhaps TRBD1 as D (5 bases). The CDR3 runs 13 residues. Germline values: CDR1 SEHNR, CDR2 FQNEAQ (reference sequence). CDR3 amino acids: CASSTRVGYDYTF. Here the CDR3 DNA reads TGTGCCAGCAGCACCAGGGTTGGGTATGACTACACCTTC.

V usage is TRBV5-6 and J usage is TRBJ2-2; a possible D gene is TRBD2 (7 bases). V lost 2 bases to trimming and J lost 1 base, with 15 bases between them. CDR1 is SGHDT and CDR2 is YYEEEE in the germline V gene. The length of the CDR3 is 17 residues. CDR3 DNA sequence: TGTGCCAGCAGCTTACTGGGCGGGGGCCTGAACACCGGGGAGCTGTTTTTT. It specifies CASSLLGGGLNTGELFF.

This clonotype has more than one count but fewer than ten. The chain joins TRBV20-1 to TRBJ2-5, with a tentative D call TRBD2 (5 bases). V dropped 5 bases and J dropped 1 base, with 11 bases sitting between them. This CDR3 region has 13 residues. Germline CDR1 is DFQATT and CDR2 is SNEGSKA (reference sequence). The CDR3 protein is CSAGGLLQETQYF. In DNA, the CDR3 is TGCAGTGCTGGAGGACTTCTCCAAGAGACCCAGTACTTC.